This is a list of T cell receptor beta chains from one sample in a study of shared clonotypes between healthy human individuals. Generated by immunoSEQ multiplex PCR, the TCRdb table keeps only in-frame clones and is missing some. Counted here are 1 million to 1.3 million clones, around three quarters occurring once; the ten biggest clones make up roughly 0.57%. Sequencing was performed on memory CD4+ T cells from PBMCs. These receptor sequences come from a man between 18 and 29 years old in good health. Some clones in this sample may be carry-over from other donors' samples. The CDR3 runs from the conserved cysteine through the conserved F or W. D genes are given only for firm matches. Size values are once, few and many counts, or a class for expanded clones, and some rows have none.

d_gene: NA
abundance: NA
v_gene: TRBV28
j_gene: TRBJ1-5
CDR3aa: CASSSDRRNQPQHF
CDR3nt: TGTGCCAGCAGTTCAGACAGGCGGAACCAGCCCCAGCATTTT

d_gene: NA
abundance: NA
v_gene: TRBV7-8
j_gene: TRBJ1-2
CDR3aa: CASSPRPGYGYTF
CDR3nt: TGTGCCAGCAGCCCTCGACCGGGGTATGGCTACACCTTC

d_gene: TRBD1
abundance: NA
v_gene: TRBV9
j_gene: TRBJ2-7
CDR3aa: CASSVTGGSVDEQYF
CDR3nt: TGTGCCAGCAGCGTGACAGGGGGCTCGGTGGACGAGCAGTACTTC

d_gene: TRBD2
abundance: few
v_gene: TRBV9
j_gene: TRBJ2-3
CDR3aa: CASSVGTSGLGDTQYF
CDR3nt: TGTGCCAGCAGCGTAGGGACTAGCGGTCTAGGGGATACGCAGTATTTT

d_gene: TRBD2
abundance: once
v_gene: TRBV5-4
j_gene: TRBJ2-3
CDR3aa: CASSGGLAGGYSTDTQYF
CDR3nt: TGTGCCAGCAGCGGGGGACTAGCGGGAGGGTATAGCACAGATACGCAGTATTTT

d_gene: TRBD2
abundance: few
v_gene: TRBV30
j_gene: TRBJ2-1
CDR3aa: CAWTFGTSYNEQFF
CDR3nt: TGTGCCTGGACCTTCGGGACTAGCTACAATGAGCAGTTCTTC

d_gene: NA
abundance: NA
v_gene: TRBV18
j_gene: TRBJ1-4
CDR3aa: CASSPTLFEKLFF
CDR3nt: TGTGCCAGCTCACCGACCCTCTTTGAAAAACTGTTTTTT

d_gene: NA
abundance: NA
v_gene: TRBV2
j_gene: TRBJ1-5
CDR3aa: CASSAGSQPQHF
CDR3nt: TGTGCCAGCAGTGCCGGAAGTCAGCCCCAGCATTTT

d_gene: TRBD1
abundance: once
v_gene: TRBV7-3
j_gene: TRBJ1-1
CDR3aa: CASSPGGSTEAFF
CDR3nt: TGTGCCAGCAGCCCAGGGGGCAGCACTGAAGCTTTCTTT

d_gene: TRBD1
abundance: NA
v_gene: TRBV5-1
j_gene: TRBJ2-3
CDR3aa: CASSLSGGSYDTQYF
CDR3nt: TGCGCCAGCAGCTTGTCAGGGGGCTCATACGATACGCAGTATTTT

d_gene: NA
abundance: once
v_gene: TRBV18
j_gene: TRBJ2-1
CDR3aa: CASSGGAGSYNEQFF
CDR3nt: TGTGCCAGCTCAGGCGGAGCGGGCTCCTACAATGAGCAGTTCTTC

d_gene: NA
abundance: NA
v_gene: TRBV6-6
j_gene: TRBJ2-4
CDR3aa: CASSYSGGVTKNIQYF
CDR3nt: TGTGCCAGCAGTTACTCGGGGGGAGTAACCAAAAACATTCAGTACTTC

d_gene: TRBD2
abundance: NA
v_gene: TRBV6-6
j_gene: TRBJ2-7
CDR3aa: CASSYSPLAGYEQYF
CDR3nt: TGTGCCAGCAGTTACTCGCCGCTAGCGGGCTACGAGCAGTACTTC

d_gene: NA
abundance: NA
v_gene: TRBV9
j_gene: TRBJ2-7
CDR3aa: CASSPRESSYEQYF
CDR3nt: TGTGCCAGCAGCCCCCGAGAGTCTTCCTACGAGCAGTACTTC

d_gene: TRBD2
abundance: once
v_gene: TRBV9
j_gene: TRBJ2-1
CDR3aa: CASSVRGAGPYNEQFF
CDR3nt: TGTGCCAGCAGCGTAAGAGGAGCGGGGCCCTACAATGAGCAGTTCTTC

d_gene: NA
abundance: once
v_gene: TRBV7-3
j_gene: TRBJ2-3
CDR3aa: CASSLAQGGDTQYF
CDR3nt: TGTGCCAGCAGCCTAGCCCAGGGTGGGGATACGCAGTATTTT

d_gene: NA
abundance: NA
v_gene: TRBV28
j_gene: TRBJ1-1
CDR3aa: CASSLQFWAEAFF
CDR3nt: TGTGCCAGCAGTTTACAGTTTTGGGCTGAAGCTTTCTTT

d_gene: NA
abundance: NA
v_gene: TRBV9
j_gene: TRBJ2-3
CDR3aa: CASSVPSRPSTDTQYF
CDR3nt: TGTGCCAGCAGCGTGCCGTCAAGACCTAGCACAGATACGCAGTATTTT

d_gene: NA
abundance: NA
v_gene: TRBV10-3
j_gene: TRBJ2-1
CDR3aa: CAISESQWGNNYNEQFF
CDR3nt: TGTGCCATCAGTGAGTCCCAGTGGGGGAATAATTACAATGAGCAGTTCTTC

d_gene: NA
abundance: NA
v_gene: TRBV4-2
j_gene: TRBJ1-6
CDR3aa: CASSQDRLGPLHF
CDR3nt: TGTGCCAGCAGCCAAGATCGCTTGGGGCCCCTCCACTTT

d_gene: NA
abundance: NA
v_gene: TRBV6-1
j_gene: TRBJ2-7
CDR3aa: CASSGPLPPRDEQYF
CDR3nt: TGTGCCAGCAGTGGCCCGCTTCCCCCCCGGGACGAGCAGTACTTC

d_gene: TRBD2
abundance: NA
v_gene: TRBV9
j_gene: TRBJ2-1
CDR3aa: CASSVGLGRADNEQFF
CDR3nt: TGTGCCAGCAGCGTAGGATTGGGGAGGGCGGACAATGAGCAGTTCTTC

d_gene: NA
abundance: NA
v_gene: TRBV5-1
j_gene: TRBJ1-1
CDR3aa: CASTTGGDTEAFF
CDR3nt: TGCGCCAGCACCACCGGAGGTGACACTGAAGCTTTCTTT

d_gene: NA
abundance: NA
v_gene: TRBV29-1
j_gene: TRBJ2-7
CDR3aa: CSVETRGEQYF
CDR3nt: TGCAGCGTTGAAACCCGTGGGGAGCAGTACTTC

d_gene: NA
abundance: once
v_gene: TRBV18
j_gene: TRBJ2-5
CDR3aa: CASSPSGPYQETQYF
CDR3nt: TGTGCCAGCTCACCATCCGGACCTTATCAAGAGACCCAGTACTTC

d_gene: TRBD1
abundance: NA
v_gene: TRBV28
j_gene: TRBJ2-2
CDR3aa: CASSQSQGAAGELFF
CDR3nt: TGTGCCAGCAGCCAATCCCAGGGGGCGGCCGGGGAGCTGTTTTTT

d_gene: TRBD1
abundance: NA
v_gene: TRBV10-1
j_gene: TRBJ2-7
CDR3aa: CASMGPGGREQYF
CDR3nt: TGCGCCAGCATGGGTCCAGGGGGTAGGGAGCAGTACTTC

d_gene: NA
abundance: NA
v_gene: TRBV18
j_gene: TRBJ1-1
CDR3aa: CASSRRPGQDTEAFF
CDR3nt: TGTGCCAGCTCACGCCGACCCGGCCAGGACACTGAAGCTTTCTTT

d_gene: NA
abundance: NA
v_gene: TRBV5-1
j_gene: TRBJ2-1
CDR3aa: CASSLVQIEQFF
CDR3nt: TGCGCCAGCAGCTTGGTACAGATTGAGCAGTTCTTC

d_gene: NA
abundance: once
v_gene: TRBV5-1
j_gene: TRBJ2-2
CDR3aa: CASSLGQEAGELFF
CDR3nt: TGCGCCAGCAGCTTGGGACAGGAGGCCGGGGAGCTGTTTTTT

d_gene: NA
abundance: NA
v_gene: TRBV4-1
j_gene: TRBJ1-5
CDR3aa: CASSQNIDSRHQPQHF
CDR3nt: TGCGCCAGCAGCCAAAACATTGACAGCCGTCATCAGCCCCAGCATTTT

d_gene: NA
abundance: NA
v_gene: TRBV5-1
j_gene: TRBJ2-3
CDR3aa: CASSSAEADTQYF
CDR3nt: TGCGCCAGCAGCTCCGCAGAGGCAGATACGCAGTATTTT

d_gene: TRBD2
abundance: NA
v_gene: TRBV27
j_gene: TRBJ2-1
CDR3aa: CASMRGLAGGPRYNEQFF
CDR3nt: TGTGCCAGTATGAGGGGACTAGCGGGAGGGCCAAGGTACAATGAGCAGTTCTTC

d_gene: TRBD2
abundance: NA
v_gene: TRBV29-1
j_gene: TRBJ2-3
CDR3aa: CSVGWGGSTDTQYF
CDR3nt: TGCAGCGTTGGGTGGGGAGGGAGCACAGATACGCAGTATTTT

d_gene: TRBD2
abundance: few
v_gene: TRBV29-1
j_gene: TRBJ2-3
CDR3aa: CSVPVAGHGTDTQYF
CDR3nt: TGCAGCGTACCCGTAGCGGGACATGGCACAGATACGCAGTATTTT

d_gene: NA
abundance: NA
v_gene: TRBV11-3
j_gene: TRBJ1-1
CDR3aa: CASSLDRGTEAFF
CDR3nt: TGTGCCAGCAGCTTAGATAGGGGGACTGAAGCTTTCTTT

d_gene: TRBD1
abundance: NA
v_gene: TRBV5-1
j_gene: TRBJ1-1
CDR3aa: CASSSHRGTNTEAFF
CDR3nt: TGCGCCAGCAGCTCTCACAGGGGAACGAACACTGAAGCTTTCTTT

d_gene: TRBD2
abundance: many
v_gene: TRBV14
j_gene: TRBJ2-1
CDR3aa: CASSQVTTSGKFF
CDR3nt: TGTGCCAGCAGCCAAGTCACCACTAGCGGGAAGTTCTTC

d_gene: TRBD1
abundance: NA
v_gene: TRBV7-9
j_gene: TRBJ2-1
CDR3aa: CASSLADRGGNEQFF
CDR3nt: TGTGCCAGCAGCTTAGCGGACAGGGGGGGCAATGAGCAGTTCTTC

d_gene: TRBD1
abundance: many
v_gene: TRBV5-1
j_gene: TRBJ1-1
CDR3aa: CASSEGDRVIAEAFF
CDR3nt: TGCGCCAGCAGCGAAGGGGACAGGGTAATCGCTGAAGCTTTCTTT

d_gene: NA
abundance: NA
v_gene: TRBV2
j_gene: TRBJ2-3
CDR3aa: CASSERGNTQYF
CDR3nt: TGTGCCAGCAGTGAAAGGGGTAATACGCAGTATTTT

d_gene: TRBD1
abundance: once
v_gene: TRBV25-1
j_gene: TRBJ2-5
CDR3aa: CASSDLGQEETQYF
CDR3nt: TGTGCCAGCAGTGACTTGGGACAGGAAGAGACCCAGTACTTC

d_gene: TRBD2
abundance: NA
v_gene: TRBV5-1
j_gene: TRBJ2-7
CDR3aa: CASSSSTSGPGEQYF
CDR3nt: TGCGCCAGCAGCTCCTCGACTAGCGGGCCCGGCGAGCAGTACTTC

d_gene: NA
abundance: NA
v_gene: TRBV11-1
j_gene: TRBJ2-7
CDR3aa: CASSLSVGHEQYF
CDR3nt: TGTGCCAGCAGCTTAAGTGTGGGCCACGAGCAGTACTTC

d_gene: NA
abundance: NA
v_gene: TRBV28
j_gene: TRBJ1-2
CDR3aa: CASKLRGYTF
CDR3nt: TGTGCCAGTAAACTGAGAGGCTACACCTTC

d_gene: NA
abundance: NA
v_gene: TRBV20-1
j_gene: TRBJ2-5
CDR3aa: CSARLQETQYF
CDR3nt: TGCAGTGCTAGACTTCAAGAGACCCAGTACTTC

d_gene: TRBD2
abundance: few
v_gene: TRBV19
j_gene: TRBJ2-1
CDR3aa: CASSISGSNNEQFF
CDR3nt: TGTGCCAGTAGTATTAGCGGGAGCAACAATGAGCAGTTCTTC

d_gene: NA
abundance: few
v_gene: TRBV25-1
j_gene: TRBJ1-2
CDR3aa: CASSEVGSSYGYTF
CDR3nt: TGTGCCAGCAGTGAAGTCGGCAGCTCCTATGGCTACACCTTC

d_gene: NA
abundance: NA
v_gene: TRBV27
j_gene: TRBJ2-7
CDR3aa: CASSLRGQGRDEQYF
CDR3nt: TGTGCCAGCAGCCTCCGAGGTCAGGGGCGCGACGAGCAGTACTTC

d_gene: NA
abundance: once
v_gene: TRBV7-2
j_gene: TRBJ2-3
CDR3aa: CASSLGALRDTDTQYF
CDR3nt: TGTGCCAGCAGCTTGGGGGCTTTGCGGGACACAGATACGCAGTATTTT

d_gene: NA
abundance: NA
v_gene: TRBV10-3
j_gene: TRBJ1-4
CDR3aa: CAIRAGMDEKLFF
CDR3nt: TGTGCCATCCGGGCAGGGATGGATGAAAAACTGTTTTTT

d_gene: TRBD1
abundance: NA
v_gene: TRBV19
j_gene: TRBJ1-1
CDR3aa: CASTPQGWDTEAFF
CDR3nt: TGTGCCAGTACCCCACAGGGGTGGGACACTGAAGCTTTCTTT

d_gene: NA
abundance: many
v_gene: TRBV6-5
j_gene: TRBJ2-7
CDR3aa: CASSSSPGLSLNLRYF
CDR3nt: TGTGCCAGCAGTTCGAGCCCCGGACTATCATTGAACTTGAGGTACTTC

d_gene: NA
abundance: NA
v_gene: TRBV12-2
j_gene: TRBJ2-1
CDR3aa: CASRLALRASGSPTSSYNEQFF
CDR3nt: TGTGCAAGTCGCTTAGCCCTACGAGCTAGCGGGAGCCCCACGAGCTCCTACAATGAGCAGTTCTTC

d_gene: NA
abundance: NA
v_gene: TRBV5-6
j_gene: TRBJ2-3
CDR3aa: CASSLGRTHDDTQYF
CDR3nt: TGTGCCAGCAGCTTGGGGCGGACACACGACGATACGCAGTATTTT

d_gene: NA
abundance: NA
v_gene: TRBV7-2
j_gene: TRBJ1-4
CDR3aa: CASSSGRGATNEKLFF
CDR3nt: TGTGCCAGCAGCTCCGGACGGGGAGCAACTAATGAAAAACTGTTTTTT

d_gene: NA
abundance: few
v_gene: TRBV19
j_gene: TRBJ2-2
CDR3aa: CASKRRDTGELFF
CDR3nt: TGTGCCAGTAAAAGGCGAGACACCGGGGAGCTGTTTTTT

d_gene: NA
abundance: NA
v_gene: TRBV7-2
j_gene: TRBJ2-1
CDR3aa: CASSLRGAKQFF
CDR3nt: TGTGCCAGCAGCTTGCGAGGGGCAAAGCAGTTCTTC

d_gene: TRBD2
abundance: NA
v_gene: TRBV9
j_gene: TRBJ2-3
CDR3aa: CASSPFYTSGTDTQYF
CDR3nt: TGTGCCAGCAGCCCCTTCTACACTAGCGGCACAGATACGCAGTATTTT